The rows below give T cell receptor beta chains drawn from one sample of a study of Ad26.COV2.S vaccination and SARS-CoV-2 variants. Method: immunoSEQ multiplex PCR; TCRdb's copy keeps in-frame clones and lacks some. The sample carries about 350,000 clones, 88% recorded once. Sequenced here: peripheral blood, sampled in a trial of Ad26.COV2.S vaccine versus placebo. The receptors originated from a person aged 18-60 years who received the Ad26.COV2.S COVID-19 vaccine or a placebo. Both conserved end residues are part of each CDR3. The order of the fields is clone size, V gene, J gene, D gene, CDR3 protein, CDR3 DNA. A D gene is named only where the DNA matches it firmly. Some rows mark clone size as missing; the rest say once, few, many or name a class of expanded clone.

NA	TRBV7-9	TRBJ2-3	NA	CASSLAEAWAQYF	TGTGCCAGCAGCTTAGCGGAGGCTTGGGCGCAGTATTTT
NA	TRBV30	TRBJ1-5	TRBD1	CAWSVRAGGIGNQPQHF	TGTGCCTGGAGTGTACGTGCAGGGGGCATTGGCAATCAGCCCCAGCATTTT
NA	TRBV28	TRBJ1-2	TRBD1	CASSLGSGGARGYTF	TGTGCCAGCAGTTTAGGATCAGGGGGCGCTAGAGGCTACACCTTC
NA	TRBV19	TRBJ1-1	NA	CASRPGEQNTEAFF	TGTGCCAGTAGGCCGGGAGAGCAGAACACTGAAGCTTTCTTT
NA	TRBV29-1	TRBJ2-3	TRBD1	CSVIQGLSTDTQYF	TGCAGCGTGATACAGGGGCTTAGCACAGATACGCAGTATTTT
NA	TRBV27	TRBJ1-4	TRBD1	CASSLYRGPANEKLFF	TGTGCCAGCAGTCTCTACAGGGGGCCGGCTAATGAAAAACTGTTTTTT
NA	TRBV30	TRBJ2-5	TRBD2	CAWSVLSSGGQETQYF	TGTGCCTGGAGTGTTTTGTCTAGCGGGGGCCAAGAGACCCAGTACTTC
once	TRBV5-1	TRBJ2-2	NA	CASSLRPSNTGELFF	TGCGCCAGCAGCTTACGACCCAGCAACACCGGGGAGCTGTTTTTT
NA	TRBV6-5	TRBJ1-4	NA	CASEQWGSEKLFF	TGTGCCAGTGAACAGTGGGGATCGGAAAAACTGTTTTTT
NA	TRBV30	TRBJ1-2	NA	CAWKDIFYGYTF	TGTGCCTGGAAGGACATTTTCTATGGCTACACCTTC
NA	TRBV7-2	TRBJ2-2	TRBD2	CASSPSGRDTGELFF	TGTGCCAGCAGCCCCAGCGGGAGGGACACCGGGGAGCTGTTTTTT
NA	TRBV2	TRBJ2-7	NA	CASSVNNTGTHEQYF	TGTGCCAGCAGCGTCAATAATACAGGGACCCACGAGCAGTACTTC
once	TRBV5-1	TRBJ2-6	NA	CASSPAFSSGANVLTF	TGCGCCAGCAGCCCCGCCTTTAGCTCTGGGGCCAACGTCCTGACTTTC
NA	TRBV27	TRBJ2-7	NA	CASSLSAGAYEQYF	TGTGCCAGCAGTTTATCGGCAGGGGCGTACGAGCAGTACTTC
NA	TRBV6-2/TRBV6-3	TRBJ1-5	NA	CASSYGGRGYQPQHF	TGTGCCAGCAGTTATGGTGGAAGGGGCTATCAGCCCCAGCATTTT
NA	TRBV27	TRBJ2-1	TRBD1	CASIKDRVTYNEQFF	TGTGCCAGTATCAAGGACAGGGTAACCTACAATGAGCAGTTCTTC
NA	TRBV4-3	TRBJ2-5	NA	CASSQNRGGETQYF	TGCGCCAGCAGCCAGAACAGGGGAGGCGAGACCCAGTACTTC
NA	TRBV7-2	TRBJ1-5	NA	CASSSRVGNWEPQHF	TGTGCCAGCAGCTCCAGGGTGGGGAATTGGGAGCCCCAGCATTTT
few	TRBV29-1	TRBJ2-4	TRBD2	CSVSGLAGFNAKNIQYF	TGCAGCGTGTCCGGACTAGCGGGATTTAACGCCAAAAACATTCAGTACTTC
NA	TRBV19	TRBJ2-5	NA	CASSIAREFQETQYF	TGTGCCAGTAGTATCGCCAGAGAATTCCAAGAGACCCAGTACTTC
NA	TRBV9	TRBJ2-2	TRBD1	CASSVGLQGVNTGELFF	TGTGCCAGCAGCGTGGGGCTCCAGGGGGTTAACACCGGGGAGCTGTTTTTT
NA	TRBV19	TRBJ2-3	NA	CASKERSTTDTQYF	TGTGCCAGTAAGGAGAGAAGCACCACAGATACGCAGTATTTT
once	TRBV6-4	TRBJ2-7	TRBD2	CASSDSIPPRARLAGGPGYEQYF	TGTGCCAGCAGTGACTCGATACCCCCCCGGGCCAGGCTAGCGGGAGGGCCGGGCTACGAGCAGTACTTC
NA	TRBV10-3	TRBJ1-4	TRBD1	CAISDIRGDNEKLFF	TGTGCCATCAGTGATATCAGGGGGGATAATGAAAAACTGTTTTTT